This T cell receptor beta chain was recorded in a study of cytomegalovirus exposure and HLA in healthy donors. Regarding the study as a whole: In a later analysis, specific HLA alleles were associated with 15,000 to 20,000 TCR beta sequences at a 0.05 false discovery rate. Earlier results showed most TCR beta V segments being productive about 90% or about 30% of the time.

Note on this clone: Its target is unknown.

It was with 60 Vbeta and 13 Jbeta primers that the PCR ran. Profiled with immunoSEQ multiplex PCR; TCRdb holds only in-frame clones, not every one. The table lists fewer than 200,000 clones, around 77% of them singletons, with more than 1.2% in the top ten. V was shortened by 2 bases and J by 1 base, with 5 bases between the two germline ends. The CDR3 runs 13 residues. CDR1 and CDR2 (germline): SGHNT, YYREEE (reference sequence). The rearrangement uses TRBV5-4 and TRBJ2-3; no reliable D call. The TCR comes from a man between 60 and 75 years old in good health and CMV-seronegative. Sequenced sample: PBMCs. The CDR3 here is CASSFFGTDTQYF. The CDR3, as DNA: TGTGCCAGCAGCTTCTTCGGCACAGATACGCAGTATTTT.